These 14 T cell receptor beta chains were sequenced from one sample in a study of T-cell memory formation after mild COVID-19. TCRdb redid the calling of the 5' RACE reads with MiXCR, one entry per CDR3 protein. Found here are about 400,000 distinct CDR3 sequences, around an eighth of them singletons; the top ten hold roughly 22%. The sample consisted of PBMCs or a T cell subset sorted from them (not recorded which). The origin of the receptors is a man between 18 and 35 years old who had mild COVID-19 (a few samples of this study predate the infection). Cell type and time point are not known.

This CDR3 is CASSPPGTEGETQYF. For the CDR3, the DNA is TGTGCCAGCAGTCCCCCCGGGACAGAGGGGGAGACCCAGTACTTC. This chain links TRBV27 with TRBJ2-5; TRBD1 matches at 7 bases. Germline V gene lookup returns CDR1 MNHEY and CDR2 SMNVEV (reference sequence). The CDR3 is made up of 15 amino acids. The trim removed 5 bases at V and 5 bases at J, leaving 11 bases unmatched.

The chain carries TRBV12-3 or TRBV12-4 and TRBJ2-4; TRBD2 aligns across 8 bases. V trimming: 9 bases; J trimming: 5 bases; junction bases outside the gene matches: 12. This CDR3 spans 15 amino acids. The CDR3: CASLRGLVGENIQYF. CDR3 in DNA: TGTGCCAGTCTGAGGGGACTAGTCGGGGAAAACATTCAGTACTTC.

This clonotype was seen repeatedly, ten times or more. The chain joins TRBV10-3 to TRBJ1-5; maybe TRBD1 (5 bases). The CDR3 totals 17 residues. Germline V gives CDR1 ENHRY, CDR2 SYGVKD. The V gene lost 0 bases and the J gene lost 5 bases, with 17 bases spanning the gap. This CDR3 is CAISESEGSHFYQPQHF. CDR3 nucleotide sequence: TGTGCCATCAGTGAGTCCGAGGGGTCCCACTTCTATCAGCCCCAGCATTTT.

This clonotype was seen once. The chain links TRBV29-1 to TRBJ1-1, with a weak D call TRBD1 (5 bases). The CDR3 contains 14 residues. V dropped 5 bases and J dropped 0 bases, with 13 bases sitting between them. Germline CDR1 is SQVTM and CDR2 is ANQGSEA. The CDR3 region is CSVPRGRVNTEAFF. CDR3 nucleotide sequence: TGCAGCGTTCCCCGGGGCCGAGTGAACACTGAAGCTTTCTTT.

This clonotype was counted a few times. CDR3 region: CASSPQEGRSGDEQFF. Here the CDR3 DNA reads TGTGCCAGCTCACCCCAAGAGGGCAGATCCGGGGATGAGCAGTTCTTC. The chain employs TRBV18 and TRBJ2-1; D is perhaps TRBD2 (5 bases). Germline CDR1 KGHSH, CDR2 LQKENI. This CDR3 has 16 amino acids. V lost 3 bases to trimming and J lost 8 bases, with 20 bases between them.

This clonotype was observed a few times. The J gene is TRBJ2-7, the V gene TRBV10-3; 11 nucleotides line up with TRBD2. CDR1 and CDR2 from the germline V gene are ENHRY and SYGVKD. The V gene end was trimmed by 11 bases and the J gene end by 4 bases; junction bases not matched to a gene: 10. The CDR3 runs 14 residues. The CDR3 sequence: CASQAGTSGYEQYV. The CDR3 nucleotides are TGTGCCTCCCAGGCGGGGACTAGCGGTTACGAGCAGTACGTC.

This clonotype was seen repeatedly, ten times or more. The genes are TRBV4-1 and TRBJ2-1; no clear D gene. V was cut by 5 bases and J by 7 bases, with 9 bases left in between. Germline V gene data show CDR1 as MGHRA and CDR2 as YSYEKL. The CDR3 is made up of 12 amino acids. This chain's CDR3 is CASSETDNEQFF. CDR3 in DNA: TGCGCCAGCAGCGAGACCGATAATGAGCAGTTCTTC.

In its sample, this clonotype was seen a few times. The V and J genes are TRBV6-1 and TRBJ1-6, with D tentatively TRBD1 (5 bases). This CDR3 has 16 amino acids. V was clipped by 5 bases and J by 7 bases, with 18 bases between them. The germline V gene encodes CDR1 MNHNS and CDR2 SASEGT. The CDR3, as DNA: TGTGCCAGCAGTAGCCGGGGGACGGTTTGGAATTCACCCCTCCACTTT. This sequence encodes CASSSRGTVWNSPLHF.

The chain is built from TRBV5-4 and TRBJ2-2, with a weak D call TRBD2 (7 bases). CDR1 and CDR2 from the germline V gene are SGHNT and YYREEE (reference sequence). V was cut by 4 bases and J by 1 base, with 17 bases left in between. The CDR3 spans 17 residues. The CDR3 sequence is CASSEGGAAGNTGELFF. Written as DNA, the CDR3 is TGTGCCAGCAGCGAGGGGGGGGCGGCAGGGAACACCGGGGAGCTGTTTTTT.

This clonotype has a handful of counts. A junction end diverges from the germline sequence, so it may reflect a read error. The CDR3, as DNA: TGTGCCAGCAGCTTTCGGACAGCTTACTCCTACGAGAAGTACTTC. The encoded protein is CASSFRTAYSYEKYF. The V and J genes are TRBV12-3 or TRBV12-4 and TRBJ2-7, with TRBD1 as a possible D gene (6 bases). This CDR3 is built from 15 residues.

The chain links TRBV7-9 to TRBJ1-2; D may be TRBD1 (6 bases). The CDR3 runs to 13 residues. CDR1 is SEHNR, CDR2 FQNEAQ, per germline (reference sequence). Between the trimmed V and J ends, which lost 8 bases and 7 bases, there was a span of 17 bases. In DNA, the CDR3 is TGTGCCAGCCAGGGGACCCCATCACCTGGCTACACCTTC. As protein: CASQGTPSPGYTF.

The CDR3 DNA is TGTGCCAGCAGCGGATGGACAGGGGAGAATGAGCAGTTCTTC. It specifies CASSGWTGENEQFF. The chain carries TRBV7-9 and TRBJ2-1, with 9 bases matching TRBD1. This CDR3 is 14 amino acids long. CDR1 is SEHNR and CDR2 is FQNEAQ in the germline V gene (reference sequence). V lost 5 bases and J lost 7; bases outside the gene matches: 6. Supplemented by reference TRBV7-9 and TRBJ2-1, the full variable domain reads DTGVSQNPRHKITKRGQNVTFRCDPISEHNRLYWYRQTLGQGPEFLTYFQNEAQLEKSRLLSDRFSAERPKGSFSTLEIQRTEQGDSAMYLCASSGWTGENEQFFGPGTRLTVL.

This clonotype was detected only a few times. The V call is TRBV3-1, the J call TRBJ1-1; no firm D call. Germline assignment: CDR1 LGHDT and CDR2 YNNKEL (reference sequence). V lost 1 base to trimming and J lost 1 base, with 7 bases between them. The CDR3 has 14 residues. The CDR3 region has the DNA TGTGCCAGCAGCCAAGGGTCTTGGAACACTGAAGCTTTCTTT. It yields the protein CASSQGSWNTEAFF.

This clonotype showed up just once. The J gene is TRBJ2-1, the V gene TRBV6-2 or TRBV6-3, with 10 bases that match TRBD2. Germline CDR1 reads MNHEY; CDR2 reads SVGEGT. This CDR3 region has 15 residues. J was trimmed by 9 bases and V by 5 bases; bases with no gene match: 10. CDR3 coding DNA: TGTGCCAGCAGTACCACTAGCGGGGTCGCGGGTGAGCAGTTCTTC. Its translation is CASSTTSGVAGEQFF.